A selection of T cell receptor beta chains follows, all from one sample in a study of cytomegalovirus exposure and HLA in healthy donors. Using immunoSEQ multiplex PCR, the repertoire was profiled, and TCRdb retains in-frame clones only, with some absent. The repertoire consists of 90,000 to 100,000 clones, with about two thirds occurring once and the leading ten covering 5.9%. Sample: PBMCs. The receptors were sampled from a boy aged 5-17 years in good health and CMV-seropositive. Both conserved end residues are part of each CDR3. The D gene is left open where the match is weak. Expanded clones are given a class, and other clones once, few, many or no size at all.

TRBV18	.	TRBJ1-1	.	TGTGCCAGCTCACCGTCATGGGGCAGCATGAACACTGAAGCTTTCTTT	CASSPSWGSMNTEAFF
TRBV5-1	.	TRBJ1-6	.	TGCGCCAGCAGGCTCTCCAGGGAGGATTCACCCCTCCACTTT	CASRLSREDSPLHF
TRBV30	TRBD1	TRBJ2-7	.	TGTGCCTGGAGTGTGCTTCCAGGGGGTTACGAGCAGTACTTC	CAWSVLPGGYEQYF
TRBV7-9	.	TRBJ2-7	.	TGTGCCAGCAGCTTCGTCGGCGGTTACCGGACAGAGTTCTACGAGCAGTACTTC	CASSFVGGYRTEFYEQYF
TRBV6-5	.	TRBJ1-1	.	TGTGCCAGCAGCTCACGACAGGCTGAAGCTTTCTTT	CASSSRQAEAFF
TRBV7-7	.	TRBJ1-1	once	TGTGCTAGCAGCTTAGATCGGGACACTGAAGCTTTCTTT	CASSLDRDTEAFF
TRBV6-1	.	TRBJ2-2	.	TGTGCCAGCAGTGAACTGGAGACCGGGGAGCTGTTTTTT	CASSELETGELFF
TRBV6-1	.	TRBJ1-4	.	TGTGCCAGCAGCGACTATATAGGGGAAAAACTGTTTTTT	CASSDYIGEKLFF
TRBV2	.	TRBJ1-5	.	TGTGCCAGCAGTGAGGGACAAGGATTCAATCAGCCCCAGCATTTT	CASSEGQGFNQPQHF
TRBV19	.	TRBJ1-3	.	TGTGCCAGTAGTATTCCCGGGACTGGAAACACCATATATTTT	CASSIPGTGNTIYF
TRBV5-1	.	TRBJ2-7	.	TGCGCCAGCAGCTTGGAACGGCAGGGCGTCGGCGAGCAGTACTTC	CASSLERQGVGEQYF
TRBV5-1	.	TRBJ1-1	few	TGCGCCAGCAGCTTGGTTCCGGGGTGGAACACTGAAGCTTTCTTT	CASSLVPGWNTEAFF
TRBV10-2	.	TRBJ2-1	.	TGCGCCAGCAGTGAGTCAGGCAGGACCTACAATGAGCAGTTCTTC	CASSESGRTYNEQFF
TRBV27	TRBD1	TRBJ1-1	once	TGTGCCAGCAGTCCCGGGACAGGGAAATCACGCGAAGCTTTCTTT	CASSPGTGKSREAFF
TRBV6-1	TRBD2	TRBJ2-3	few	TGTGCCAGCAGTGAACTAGCGGGGGGGCCAGATACGCAGTATTTT	CASSELAGGPDTQYF
TRBV18	.	TRBJ2-7	.	TGTGCCAGCTCGGAACGCGCGGGCAACTACGAGCAGTACTTC	CASSERAGNYEQYF
TRBV18	.	TRBJ2-5	once	TGTGCCAGCTCACCCCGGAGGGTGGGAGAGACCCAGTACTTC	CASSPRRVGETQYF
TRBV5-1	TRBD2	TRBJ2-7	.	TGCGCCAGCAGCTACGGAGGAAGCGGGACCTTCTACGAGCAGTACTTC	CASSYGGSGTFYEQYF
TRBV27	.	TRBJ2-1	.	TGTGCCAGCAGTATCAGGGGCCTATACAATGAGCAGTTCTTC	CASSIRGLYNEQFF
TRBV6-5	TRBD1	TRBJ1-5	.	TGTGCCAGCAGGGACAGGGGCCTGGCCCAGCATTTT	CASRDRGLAQHF
TRBV4-1	.	TRBJ2-1	.	TGCGCCAGCAGCCAAGAGTCGGCAGGTTTTTCGTATGGGCAGTTCTTC	CASSQESAGFSYGQFF
TRBV7-9	TRBD2	TRBJ2-3	.	TGTGCCAGCAGCTCCAAGACTAGCGGGAGAAATCAAGATACGCAGTATTTT	CASSSKTSGRNQDTQYF
TRBV7-9	.	TRBJ2-7	.	TGTGCCAGCAGCTTAGTCGGGATGTCTACGGAGCAGTACTTC	CASSLVGMSTEQYF
TRBV5-1	.	TRBJ1-1	few	TGCGCCAGCAGCTTGGCCGGGGGTACTCGCACTGAAGCTTTCTTT	CASSLAGGTRTEAFF
TRBV7-8	TRBD1	TRBJ1-5	.	TGTGCCAGCAGCCTTGACAGGGGCGGTCAGCCCCAGCATTTT	CASSLDRGGQPQHF
TRBV5-1	.	TRBJ1-5	.	TGCGCCAGCAGCCTGGGCCAGGGAGGGGAGCCCCAGCATTTT	CASSLGQGGEPQHF
TRBV5-1	.	TRBJ1-6	.	TGCGCCAGCAGCTTCGGGAGCTCCTATAATTCACCCCTCCACTTT	CASSFGSSYNSPLHF
TRBV27	.	TRBJ1-4	.	TGTGCCAGCAGCCCCCTGGGCCTTACTCCAACTAATGAAAAACTGTTTTTT	CASSPLGLTPTNEKLFF
TRBV9	TRBD2	TRBJ2-5	.	TGTGCCAGCAGCGTAGCTACGCCGAGCGGGGGGATCCCCCTTGGGGAGACCCAGTACTTC	CASSVATPSGGIPLGETQYF
TRBV30	.	TRBJ1-2	.	TGTGCCTGGCTCCCTTTCGCGTCGGGTCGGGGAGGAAATGGCTACACCTTC	CAWLPFASGRGGNGYTF
TRBV6-1	.	TRBJ1-1	.	TGTGCCAGCAGGGCAGGGTCCCTGAACACTGAAGCTTTCTTT	CASRAGSLNTEAFF
TRBV4-1	TRBD1	TRBJ1-2	.	TGCGCCAGCAGCCACGCTTTCTTGGACAGGGGGCCCCCTGGCTACACCTTC	CASSHAFLDRGPPGYTF
TRBV30	.	TRBJ2-5	.	TGTGCCTGGAGTGTAGCCCTTCAAGAGACCCAGTACTTC	CAWSVALQETQYF
TRBV7-9	.	TRBJ2-7	.	TGTGCCAGCAGCTTAGCTCGGAGCTACGAGCAGTACTTC	CASSLARSYEQYF
TRBV30	TRBD1	TRBJ1-2	.	TGTGCCTGGAGTCAAACAGGGGGCTCCTATGGTGGCTACACCTTC	CAWSQTGGSYGGYTF
TRBV5-1	.	TRBJ1-1	.	TGCGCCAGCAGCTTGGGCCGGGAGAATACTGAAGCTTTCTTT	CASSLGRENTEAFF
TRBV14	.	TRBJ1-2	few	TGTGCCAGCAGCCAAGAAACAGGGCTTTATGGCTACACCTTC	CASSQETGLYGYTF
TRBV15	TRBD1	TRBJ1-2	.	TGTGCCACCAGCAGGAGGACAGGGGGCCGCTATGGCTACCCCTTC	CATSRRTGGRYGYPF